These 27 T cell receptor beta chains share one sample of origin, sequenced in a study of cytomegalovirus exposure and HLA in healthy donors. The assay was immunoSEQ multiplex PCR, and TCRdb's table has in-frame clones only and misses some. There are 190,000 or so clones in the sample; about 79% occur only once, and around 15% lies in the top ten. Sequenced sample: PBMCs. These receptors all come from a woman in her 30s in good health and CMV-seropositive.

The chain combines TRBV13 with TRBJ2-1, with no clear D. Germline V gene lookup returns CDR1 PRHDT and CDR2 FYEKMQ (reference sequence). The CDR3 is 12 residues long. Between the trimmed V and J ends, which lost 5 bases and 6 bases, there was a span of 8 bases. The CDR3 region has the DNA TGTGCCAGCAGCCCCCTAGTCAATGAGCAGTTCTTC. This encodes CASSPLVNEQFF.

V and J are TRBV5-1 and TRBJ2-1; 11 bases align to TRBD2. Germline V gives CDR1 SGHRS, CDR2 YFSETQ. The V gene end was trimmed by 9 bases and the J gene end by 9 bases; junction bases not matched to a gene: 20. The length of the CDR3 is 17 residues. DNA for the CDR3: TGCGCCACCCACAGGGGCGTTCCTTTTACTAGCGGGAGTGAGCAGTTCTTC. Its translation is CATHRGVPFTSGSEQFF.

V is TRBV7-9 and J is TRBJ1-2; 11 nucleotides align to TRBD1. With 5 bases clipped from V and 6 bases from J, the junction kept 5 bases outside the gene matches. The CDR3 runs to 14 residues. Germline lookup yields CDR1 SEHNR and CDR2 FQNEAQ (reference sequence). The CDR3 DNA follows: TGTGCCAGCAGCAGGACAGGGGGCGGGAATGGCTACACCTTC. As protein: CASSRTGGGNGYTF.

This chain links TRBV6-5 with TRBJ2-2, with TRBD2 as a possible D gene (6 bases). The CDR3 is 14 amino acids. Germline V gene lookup returns CDR1 MNHEY and CDR2 SVGAGI. V shed 5 bases and J shed 4 bases, with 11 bases lying between them. Here the CDR3 reads CASSGTPGTGELFF. The CDR3 DNA reads as TGTGCCAGCAGTGGGACTCCTGGCACCGGGGAGCTGTTTTTT.

The chain links TRBV7-9 to TRBJ1-2, with D possibly being TRBD1 (5 bases). Trimming took off 5 bases at V and 8 bases at J, with 18 bases between the two ends. The germline V gene encodes CDR1 SEHNR and CDR2 FQNEAQ (reference sequence). The CDR3 length is 14 residues. CDR3 DNA: TGTGCCAGCAGCGTTAGCAGGGAAGCAAGCGGCTACACCTTC. It translates to CASSVSREASGYTF.

V usage is TRBV5-1 and J usage is TRBJ2-3; maybe TRBD2 (6 bases). V shed 2 bases and J shed 5 bases, with 12 bases lying between them. Germline CDR1 SGHRS, CDR2 YFSETQ. The CDR3 is 14 amino acids. CDR3 nucleotide sequence: TGCGCCAGCAGCTTACGGCAGGGAGGAGATACGCAGTATTTT. This translates into CASSLRQGGDTQYF.

V gene TRBV19 combines with J gene TRBJ1-5; D possibly corresponds to TRBD1 (5 bases). The CDR3 sequence is 16 residues long. Trimming cost V 7 bases and J 4 bases, with 20 bases left between them. The germline CDR1 and CDR2 sequences are LNHDA and SQIVND (reference sequence). The CDR3 nucleotides are TGTGCCAGTACCGCGCCTTGGCAGGGTGGAAATCAGCCCCAGCATTTT. Its translation: CASTAPWQGGNQPQHF.

J is TRBJ2-7 and V is TRBV5-6; tentatively, D is TRBD2 (6 bases). The length of the CDR3 is 14 residues. V was shortened by 4 bases and J by 3 bases, with 14 bases between the two germline ends. Per the germline V gene, CDR1 is SGHDT and CDR2 is YYEEEE. In nucleotides, the CDR3 is TGTGCCAGCAGCCTTGGAGGGAGGTACTACGAGCAGTACTTC. It is translated as CASSLGGRYYEQYF.

The rearrangement joins TRBV2 to TRBJ2-3, with D perhaps matching TRBD2 (5 bases). The CDR3 is 13 residues long. The germline CDR1 and CDR2 sequences are SNHLY and FYNNEI. The V and J ends lost 8 bases and 0 bases respectively, with 9 bases between them. The CDR3 DNA reads as TGTGCCAGCCAGACTACTAGCACAGATACGCAGTATTTT. Its protein is CASQTTSTDTQYF.

The J gene is TRBJ2-7, the V gene TRBV5-1, with D perhaps TRBD1 (5 bases). With 0 bases removed from V and 0 bases from J, the gap between germline ends came to 13 bases. Germline V gene data show CDR1 as SGHRS and CDR2 as YFSETQ. This CDR3 spans 16 amino acids. The CDR3 sequence: CASSLAVQASSYEQYF. In DNA form, the CDR3 reads TGCGCCAGCAGCTTGGCCGTACAGGCCTCCTCCTACGAGCAGTACTTC.

The chain carries TRBV5-1 and TRBJ2-7; 7 bases map to TRBD2. The CDR3 contains 14 residues. Germline V lookup: CDR1 SGHRS, CDR2 YFSETQ. With 0 bases clipped from V and 3 bases from J, the junction kept 3 bases outside the gene matches. DNA for the CDR3: TGCGCCAGCAGCTTGGGCGGGAGCCACTACGAGCAGTACTTC. Translated: CASSLGGSHYEQYF.

The V call is TRBV6-5, the J call TRBJ1-2; 9 bases align to TRBD1. The CDR3 totals 13 residues. J lost 10 bases, V lost 6 bases, and 9 bases had no gene match. CDR1 is MNHEY and CDR2 is SVGAGI in the germline V gene. The CDR3 DNA follows: TGTGCCAGCAGCCCCGGGACAGGGATTTACTACACCTTC. It specifies CASSPGTGIYYTF.

The chain employs TRBV28 and TRBJ1-2; D remains unclear. V was pared by 5 bases and J by 6 bases, with 10 bases between. This CDR3 comprises 12 residues. The germline gives CDR1 MDHEN, CDR2 SYDVKM. The CDR3 loop is CASSPSTHGYTF. The CDR3 DNA is TGTGCCAGCAGTCCTTCCACACATGGCTACACCTTC.

This chain joins TRBV9 and TRBJ1-4; TRBD1 matches at 10 bases. CDR3 size: 17 residues. V shed 3 bases and J 5 bases; nucleotides not matched to a gene: 10. Germline CDR1 is SGDLS and CDR2 is YYNGEE. The CDR3 spells CASSGGTGATLNEKLFF. The CDR3 DNA reads TGTGCCAGCAGCGGAGGGACAGGGGCTACCCTGAATGAAAAACTGTTTTTT.

The chain uses TRBV4-2 and TRBJ2-7, with D perhaps TRBD1 (5 bases). V lost 0 bases, J lost 5 bases, and 14 bases lay in between. Germline CDR1 is LGHNA and CDR2 is YNFKEQ. The CDR3 has 15 amino acids. The CDR3 protein is CASSQDLGQQNEQYF. As DNA, the CDR3 is TGTGCCAGCAGCCAAGATTTAGGACAACAGAACGAGCAGTACTTC.

The sample holds one count of this clone. The chain uses TRBV4-2 and TRBJ2-7; 7 nucleotides agree with TRBD2. Germline V gives CDR1 LGHNA, CDR2 YNFKEQ. V lost 3 bases to trimming and J lost 2 bases; unmatched junction nucleotides: 7. CDR3 length: 15 residues. The CDR3 DNA follows: TGTGCCAGCAGCCAGACCCCCCGGGAGGCCTACGAGCAGTACTTC. It is translated as CASSQTPREAYEQYF.

The CDR3, as DNA: TGCGCCAGCAGCCCAGACAGCCACTCTGGAAACACCATATATTTT. Residues: CASSPDSHSGNTIYF. The rearrangement links TRBV5-1 to TRBJ1-3; D may be TRBD1 (5 bases). V was shortened by 4 bases and J by 0 bases, with 11 bases between the two germline ends. This CDR3 comprises 15 residues. CDR1 is SGHRS, CDR2 YFSETQ, per germline. The whole variable domain, filled in from reference TRBV5-1 and TRBJ1-3, reads KAGVTQTPRYLIKTRGQQVTLSCSPISGHRSVSWYQQTPGQGLQFLFEYFSETQRNKGNFPGRFSGRQFSNSRSEMNVSTLELGDSALYLCASSPDSHSGNTIYFGEGSWLTVV.

This rearrangement joins TRBV6-5 to TRBJ1-5; possible D gene TRBD1, 5 bases. This CDR3 is 14 amino acids long. The ends were cut back, 2 bases at V and 7 bases at J, with 12 bases in the middle. Per germline, CDR1 MNHEY and CDR2 SVGAGI. The CDR3: CASSYGGRDQPQHF. The CDR3 region has the DNA TGTGCCAGCAGTTACGGGGGGAGGGACCAGCCCCAGCATTTT.

CDR3 loop: CASSLGAQGNQPQHF. DNA for the CDR3: TGTGCCAGCAGCTTAGGGGCACAGGGCAATCAGCCCCAGCATTTT. V gene TRBV13 combines with J gene TRBJ1-5; D perhaps matches TRBD1 (5 bases). Trimming pared 0 bases from V and 2 bases from J, leaving 8 bases between. Germline-derived CDR1 and CDR2 are PRHDT and FYEKMQ (reference sequence). The CDR3 loop spans 15 amino acids.

The table lists this clone with a few counts. The rearrangement joins TRBV5-5 to TRBJ2-1; no clear D gene. Trimming took 4 bases from V and 9 from J, leaving 17 bases between them. This CDR3 contains 14 residues. Germline assignment: CDR1 SGHKS and CDR2 YYEKEE (reference sequence). CDR3 bases: TGTGCCAGCAGCCTCCAGGATGAGATGGTTGAGCAGTTCTTC. Protein product: CASSLQDEMVEQFF.

The rearrangement uses TRBV2 and TRBJ1-2; no clear D. The germline CDR1 and CDR2 sequences are SNHLY and FYNNEI. V lost 1 base and J 3 bases, leaving 6 bases between the germline ends. The CDR3 is 13 amino acids. This chain's CDR3 is CASSEVTDYGYTF. The DNA for the CDR3 is TGTGCCAGCAGTGAAGTAACAGACTATGGCTACACCTTC.

This chain links TRBV6-1 with TRBJ1-5, with D perhaps matching TRBD1 (5 bases). Trimming shortened V by 2 bases and J by 4 bases, and 12 bases separated the two germline ends. The CDR3 runs 15 residues. Germline V gene data show CDR1 as MNHNS and CDR2 as SASEGT. CDR3: CASSEPTGVNQPQHF. CDR3 DNA: TGTGCCAGCAGTGAACCCACGGGGGTTAATCAGCCCCAGCATTTT.

The J gene is TRBJ2-3, the V gene TRBV5-4, with TRBD2 matching 13 bases. CDR3 size: 17 residues. CDR1 is SGHNT, CDR2 YYREEE, per germline (reference sequence). The V and J ends lost 4 bases and 0 bases, in that order; junction bases with no gene match: 5. CDR3 coding DNA: TGTGCCAGCAGCCCGGGACTAGCGGGATCTAGCACAGATACGCAGTATTTT. Translation gives CASSPGLAGSSTDTQYF. The whole variable domain, filled in from reference TRBV5-4 and TRBJ2-3, reads ETGVTQSPTHLIKTRGQQVTLRCSSQSGHNTVSWYQQALGQGPQFIFQYYREEENGRGNFPPRFSGLQFPNYSSELNVNALELDDSALYLCASSPGLAGSSTDTQYFGPGTRLTVL.

This chain uses TRBV15 with TRBJ2-7, with 7 bases that match TRBD1. The CDR3 is 13 amino acids. The germline CDR1 and CDR2 sequences are LNHNV and YYDKDF (reference sequence). The V segment lost 5 bases and the J segment 3 bases; nucleotides outside the gene matches: 4. The CDR3 nucleotides read TGTGCCACCAGCGTCCGGGACAGCTACGAGCAGTACTTC. This codes for CATSVRDSYEQYF.

V is TRBV9 and J is TRBJ2-5, with TRBD2 identical over 7 bases. V gave up 0 bases and J gave up 5 bases; unmatched junction bases: 10. In germline, CDR1 is SGDLS, CDR2 YYNGEE. There are 16 residues in the CDR3. CDR3 sequence: CASSVATGGGFETQYF. CDR3 in DNA: TGTGCCAGCAGCGTAGCTACGGGAGGTGGGTTCGAGACCCAGTACTTC.

The chain couples TRBV5-1 to TRBJ1-2; 11 nucleotides line up with TRBD1. The CDR3 runs to 15 residues. The germline V gene has CDR1 SGHRS and CDR2 YFSETQ. J gave up 7 bases and V 0 bases, and 5 bases lay outside the gene matches. The CDR3 loop is CASSLGDRGISGYTF. Here the CDR3 DNA reads TGCGCCAGCAGCTTGGGGGACAGGGGGATAAGTGGCTACACCTTC. The full variable domain, in which reference TRBV5-1 and TRBJ1-2 provide the parts outside the CDR3, is KAGVTQTPRYLIKTRGQQVTLSCSPISGHRSVSWYQQTPGQGLQFLFEYFSETQRNKGNFPGRFSGRQFSNSRSEMNVSTLELGDSALYLCASSLGDRGISGYTFGSGTRLTVV.

The chain recombines TRBV7-9 with TRBJ2-1; a possible D gene is TRBD2 (6 bases). Germline V gene data show CDR1 as SEHNR and CDR2 as FQNEAQ (reference sequence). This CDR3 is 15 amino acids long. The V end was cut by 3 bases, the J end by 0 bases, with 9 bases between. The CDR3 spells CASSFGGNSYNEQFF. Here the CDR3 DNA reads TGTGCCAGCAGCTTCGGGGGAAACTCCTACAATGAGCAGTTCTTC.